The 29 T cell receptor beta chains below all came from one sample that was sequenced in a study of yellow fever vaccine responses in identical twins. TCRdb ran MiXCR on the RT-PCR reads and lists one entry per CDR3 protein. The sample holds around 20,000 distinct CDR3 sequences, roughly 70% seen once. Sequences were derived from T cells from blood (PBMCs), unsorted or a sorted subset (not recorded which), sampled before or after yellow fever vaccination (not recorded which). The receptors were sampled from a woman between 18 and 29 years old who received the yellow fever vaccine.

This clonotype was recorded a few times. The rearrangement joins TRBV29-1 to TRBJ2-7; weak D call: TRBD1 (5 bases). Between the trimmed V and J ends, which lost 0 bases and 0 bases, there was a span of 9 bases. Germline CDR1 SQVTM, CDR2 ANQGSEA. The CDR3 covers 14 residues. CDR3 sequence: CSVEETGSSYEQYF. The CDR3 nucleotides read TGCAGCGTTGAAGAAACAGGTAGCTCCTACGAGCAGTACTTC.

This sequence joins TRBV27 and TRBJ2-7; no reliable D call. The CDR3 spans 13 residues. Germline CDR1 is MNHEY and CDR2 is SMNVEV (reference sequence). The V and J ends lost 2 bases and 3 bases respectively, with 8 bases between them. DNA of the CDR3: TGTGCCAGCAGTTTAGGACCTCTCTACGAGCAGTACTTC. It yields the protein CASSLGPLYEQYF.

The chain is built from TRBV28 and TRBJ2-2; D remains ambiguous. There are 14 residues in the CDR3. CDR1 and CDR2 from the germline V gene are MDHEN and SYDVKM. Trimming cost V 3 bases and J 4 bases, with 9 bases left between them. The DNA of the CDR3 is TGTGCCAGCAGTTTGGGGTCGAGCACCGGGGAGCTGTTTTTT. Translation gives CASSLGSSTGELFF.

This chain uses TRBV2 with TRBJ1-1, with unresolved D. CDR3 size: 11 residues. Trimming removed 7 bases from V and 0 bases from J, with 3 bases in between. Germline V gives CDR1 SNHLY, CDR2 FYNNEI. In DNA, the CDR3 is TGTGCCAGCATGATGAACACTGAAGCTTTCTTT. Translating it yields CASMMNTEAFF.

The chain employs TRBV7-1 and TRBJ2-3; D unclear. TRBV7-1 is known as an ORF, though its function is uncertain. There are 15 residues in the CDR3. V was clipped by 0 bases and J by 0 bases, with 7 bases between them. The CDR3 spells CASSSAGSSTDTQYF. The CDR3 DNA sequence: TGTGCCAGCAGCTCAGCGGGTAGTAGCACAGATACGCAGTATTTT.

The gene calls are TRBV18 and TRBJ2-3; D is possibly TRBD1 (5 bases). Germline CDR1 reads KGHSH; CDR2 reads LQKENI. Trimming shortened V by 3 bases and J by 0 bases, and 10 bases separated the two germline ends. The CDR3 extends over 15 amino acids. CDR3 DNA: TGTGCCAGCTCACCGGCAGGGCTTAGCACAGATACGCAGTATTTT. This encodes CASSPAGLSTDTQYF. The complete variable domain, with remaining parts taken from reference TRBV18 and TRBJ2-3, reads NAGVMQNPRHLVRRRGQEARLRCSPMKGHSHVYWYRQLPEEGLKFMVYLQKENIIDESGMPKERFSAEFPKEGPSILRIQQVVRGDSAAYFCASSPAGLSTDTQYFGPGTRLTVL.

The genes are TRBV6-1 and TRBJ1-2; maybe TRBD1 (6 bases). The CDR3 runs to 14 residues. V lost 7 bases and J lost 2, with 14 bases in between. Germline V lookup: CDR1 MNHNS, CDR2 SASEGT. The CDR3 sequence is CASTPQGRNYGYTF. The CDR3 DNA reads TGTGCCAGCACCCCACAGGGACGGAACTATGGCTACACCTTC.

The chain employs TRBV11-3 and TRBJ2-1; unclear D gene. Trimming took off 8 bases at V and 8 bases at J, with 7 bases between the two ends. Germline CDR1 is SGHNT and CDR2 is YENEEA. This CDR3 spans 10 amino acids. CDR3 bases: TGTGCCAGCGCCTTGTATGAGCAGTTCTTC. Protein sequence: CASALYEQFF.

This clonotype qualifies as medium-sized. This sequence joins TRBV29-1 and TRBJ1-2; no clear D gene. V was clipped by 7 bases and J by 0 bases, with 12 bases between them. CDR1 and CDR2 from the germline V gene are SQVTM and ANQGSEA. The CDR3 loop spans 13 amino acids. In DNA form, the CDR3 reads TGCAGCGCCAAGGAGTTCTCTAACTATGGCTACACCTTC. This codes for CSAKEFSNYGYTF.

The V and J genes are TRBV18 and TRBJ2-5; D gene uncertain. Germline CDR1 KGHSH, CDR2 LQKENI. V shed 3 bases and J shed 1 base, with 6 bases lying between them. This CDR3 spans 13 amino acids. The CDR3 DNA reads as TGTGCCAGCTCACCCTTGACCCAAGAGACCCAGTACTTC. This sequence encodes CASSPLTQETQYF. The complete variable domain, with remaining parts taken from reference TRBV18 and TRBJ2-5, reads NAGVMQNPRHLVRRRGQEARLRCSPMKGHSHVYWYRQLPEEGLKFMVYLQKENIIDESGMPKERFSAEFPKEGPSILRIQQVVRGDSAAYFCASSPLTQETQYFGPGTRLLVL.

This chain connects TRBV20-1 to TRBJ2-3; D gene ambiguous. This CDR3 is built from 15 residues. Germline loops: CDR1 DFQATT, CDR2 SNEGSKA (reference sequence). V lost 8 bases to trimming and J lost 2 bases, with 20 bases between them. The CDR3 bases are TGCAGTCTCAGTCTTAGCCCCGCATTCACAGATACGCAGTATTTT. Translating gives CSLSLSPAFTDTQYF.

The chain has TRBV12-3 or TRBV12-4 and TRBJ2-7; D not certain. The CDR3 runs 15 residues. V was trimmed by 6 bases and J by 7 bases, leaving 22 bases between them. As DNA, the CDR3 is TGTGCCAGCAGCCTCTCCCGGGCCCCGCTGGGAGAGCAGTACTTC. Protein sequence: CASSLSRAPLGEQYF.

This sequence joins TRBV29-1 and TRBJ2-7, with 11 nucleotides matching TRBD2. The junction had 7 bases not matched to a gene; V was cut back by 4 bases and J by 2 bases. The CDR3 has 15 residues. Germline CDR1 SQVTM, CDR2 ANQGSEA. For the CDR3, the DNA is TGCAGCGTTGCCCTACTAGCGGGAGTTGCCTACGAGCAGTACTTC. Residues: CSVALLAGVAYEQYF.

DNA of the CDR3: TGTGCCATCAGGGGATCCGGGACTAAGTTCTTC. Amino acids: CAIRGSGTKFF. The chain couples TRBV10-3 to TRBJ2-1, with TRBD2 matching 7 bases. Per the germline V gene, CDR1 is ENHRY and CDR2 is SYGVKD. Trimming removed 6 bases from V and 14 bases from J; junction bases left unmatched: 7. The CDR3 sequence is 11 residues long.

This clonotype has only a few counts. This chain uses TRBV5-1 with TRBJ2-1; TRBD2 aligns across 8 bases. The CDR3 extends over 14 amino acids. Germline V gene sequence: CDR1 SGHRS, CDR2 YFSETQ. The ends lost 4 bases at V and 7 bases at J; junction bases unmatched: 7. The CDR3 coding sequence is TGCGCCAGCAGCCCCGGGGGGGTTGGAAATGAGCAGTTCTTC. Translating it yields CASSPGGVGNEQFF.

CDR3 nucleotides: TGTGCCAGCAGTGGGGACAGGGTGTATGGAAACACCATATATTTT. It specifies CASSGDRVYGNTIYF. The chain employs TRBV2 and TRBJ1-3, with 9 bases matching TRBD1. The CDR3 totals 15 residues. Trimming at V came to 4 bases and at J to 3 bases, leaving 4 bases not matched to a gene. Germline assignment: CDR1 SNHLY and CDR2 FYNNEI.

The chain employs TRBV4-1 and TRBJ2-3; D remains unclear. Trimming removed 1 base at V and 2 bases at J, with 10 bases between. The CDR3 extends over 15 amino acids. CDR1 and CDR2 from the germline V gene are MGHRA and YSYEKL. Here the CDR3 reads CASSQVPRTTDTQYF. CDR3 in DNA: TGCGCCAGCAGCCAAGTCCCCCGGACCACAGATACGCAGTATTTT.

The V gene is TRBV20-1, the J gene TRBJ1-2, with D perhaps TRBD1 (6 bases). Germline CDR1 DFQATT, CDR2 SNEGSKA (reference sequence). V lost 4 bases and J lost 2, with 14 bases in between. The CDR3 extends over 14 amino acids. Here the CDR3 reads CSATFRGTNYGYTF. As DNA, the CDR3 is TGCAGTGCTACCTTTAGGGGGACGAACTATGGCTACACCTTC.

This chain connects TRBV29-1 to TRBJ1-3; unclear D gene. The V gene's germline CDR1 is SQVTM and CDR2 ANQGSEA. The V gene lost 1 base and the J gene lost 2 bases, with 3 bases spanning the gap. This CDR3 has 12 residues. CDR3 protein: CSVEGPGNTIYF. DNA of the CDR3: TGCAGCGTTGAAGGACCTGGAAACACCATATATTTT. Drawing the rest from reference TRBV29-1 and TRBJ1-3, the complete variable domain is SAVISQKPSRDICQRGTSLTIQCQVDSQVTMMFWYRQQPGQSLTLIATANQGSEATYESGFVIDKFPISRPNLTFSTLTVSNMSPEDSSIYLCSVEGPGNTIYFGEGSWLTVV.

This chain uses TRBV3-1 with TRBJ2-1; D is possibly TRBD1 or TRBD2 (7 bases each). CDR1 is LGHDT and CDR2 is YNNKEL in the germline V gene (reference sequence). The V end lost 1 base, the J end lost 7 bases, and 17 bases lay between the germline ends. The CDR3 runs 16 residues. CDR3 amino acids: CASSQVGGGSRNEQFF. In DNA form, the CDR3 reads TGTGCCAGCAGCCAAGTAGGGGGCGGGAGCAGGAATGAGCAGTTCTTC.

This clonotype was recorded only once. The chain recombines TRBV16 with TRBJ1-1; D is ambiguous. Trimming took 2 bases from V and 0 from J, leaving 7 bases between them. This CDR3 has 14 residues. The germline gives CDR1 KGHSY, CDR2 FQNENV. CDR3 bases: TGTGCCAGCAGCCAAACCACAGTGAACACTGAAGCTTTCTTT. This codes for CASSQTTVNTEAFF.

This clonotype appeared once. V is TRBV6-1 and J is TRBJ1-3; 7 bases are shared with TRBD1. The ends lost 4 bases at V and 0 bases at J; junction bases unmatched: 3. The CDR3 is 15 residues long. Germline CDR1 is MNHNS and CDR2 is SASEGT. The CDR3 nucleotides read TGTGCCAGCAGTGGACAGGGCTCCTCTGGAAACACCATATATTTT. This gives the protein CASSGQGSSGNTIYF.

This chain connects TRBV2 to TRBJ2-5; D is perhaps TRBD1 (6 bases). V lost 8 bases and J lost 2, with 15 bases in between. The V gene's germline CDR1 is SNHLY and CDR2 FYNNEI. CDR3 length: 14 amino acids. CDR3 coding DNA: TGTGCCAGCCGCGCCTCGACAGGACAAGAGACCCAGTACTTC. Translated: CASRASTGQETQYF.

This chain joins TRBV18 and TRBJ2-4; a weak D match, TRBD2 (6 bases). The CDR3 extends over 14 amino acids. Between the trimmed V and J ends, which lost 3 bases and 7 bases, there was a span of 13 bases. Per germline, CDR1 KGHSH and CDR2 LQKENI. The DNA for the CDR3 is TGTGCCAGCTCACCCGACTCCCGGGGGAACATTCAGTACTTC. Encoded protein: CASSPDSRGNIQYF.

CDR3 nucleotide sequence: TGCGCCAGCAGTGACAGTTACGAGCAGTACTTC. Translating it yields CASSDSYEQYF. The chain links TRBV10-1 to TRBJ2-7; D unresolved. This CDR3 is built from 11 residues. Trimming took 3 bases from V and 4 from J, leaving 4 bases between them. Germline CDR1 WNHNN, CDR2 SYGVQD (reference sequence).

The chain carries TRBV12-3 or TRBV12-4 and TRBJ1-4, with D tentatively TRBD1 (5 bases). CDR3 length: 13 residues. V lost 1 base, J lost 5 bases, and 5 bases lay in between. CDR3 sequence (DNA): TGTGCCAGCAGTTTAGGGGGGAATGAAAAACTGTTTTTT. Amino acids: CASSLGGNEKLFF.

The chain employs TRBV18 and TRBJ2-1; D gene unclear. CDR3 length: 15 amino acids. With 1 base removed from V and 2 bases from J, the gap between germline ends came to 9 bases. Germline values: CDR1 KGHSH, CDR2 LQKENI. CDR3 nucleotide sequence: TGTGCCAGCTCACCACAGGTCACCACCTACAATGAGCAGTTCTTC. It yields the protein CASSPQVTTYNEQFF.

The rearrangement joins TRBV11-2 to TRBJ2-7, with D tentatively TRBD1 (6 bases). Germline lookup yields CDR1 SGHAT and CDR2 FQNNGV. There are 14 residues in the CDR3. The V end was cut by 1 base, the J end by 2 bases, with 9 bases between. The CDR3 spells CASSLGDTAYEQYF. In nucleotides, the CDR3 is TGTGCCAGCAGCTTAGGGGACACCGCCTACGAGCAGTACTTC. The whole variable domain, filled in from reference TRBV11-2 and TRBJ2-7, reads EAGVAQSPRYKIIEKRQSVAFWCNPISGHATLYWYQQILGQGPKLLIQFQNNGVVDDSQLPKDRFSAERLKGVDSTLKIQPAKLEDSAVYLCASSLGDTAYEQYFGPGTRLTVT.

This chain links TRBV7-7 with TRBJ2-2; D remains ambiguous. Between the trimmed V and J ends, which lost 5 bases and 6 bases, there was a span of 10 bases. The CDR3 runs to 13 residues. Germline-derived CDR1 and CDR2 are SSHAT and FNYEAQ (reference sequence). The CDR3, as DNA: TGTGCCAGCAGCCTTACCACGGCCGGGGAGCTGTTTTTT. Translation gives CASSLTTAGELFF.